These 19 T cell receptor beta chains share one sample of origin, sequenced in a study of blood T cell repertoires in COVID-19 (dated by TCRdb to 2019 to 2021). Library creation used the immunoSEQ multiplex PCR assay. TCRdb retrieved this table from immuneACCESS and kept in-frame rearrangements only. Not all clones are present; in checked studies, unresolved V genes account for under half, and no reason is known for the remainder. This sample has 200,000 or so clones in its table, and approximately 80% of those were observed once. The top ten constitute 20% of the sample. The material sequenced was peripheral blood. The receptors stem from a human donor in a cohort sampled during active COVID-19.

The chain is built from TRBV3-1 (or the pseudogene TRBV3-2) and TRBJ1-1; TRBD1 matches 9 bases. J lost 1 base, V lost 3 bases, and 6 bases had no gene match. The germline V gene encodes CDR1 LGHDT and CDR2 YNNKEL (reference sequence). This CDR3 has 16 residues. CDR3 loop: CASSHLWGQGNTEAFF. CDR3 in DNA: TGTGCCAGCAGCCACCTTTGGGGACAGGGGAACACTGAAGCTTTCTTT.

A single count supports this clone. The gene calls are TRBV11-2 and TRBJ2-1, with 10 bases fitting TRBD2. Germline V gives CDR1 SGHAT, CDR2 FQNNGV. CDR3 length: 15 residues. V shed 4 bases, J shed 5 bases, and the junction held 5 bases outside the gene matches. CDR3 in DNA: TGTGCCAGCAGCTGGACTAGCGGAGAACACAATGAGCAGTTCTTC. It translates to CASSWTSGEHNEQFF.

J is TRBJ1-2 and V is TRBV2, with 7 bases matching TRBD1. Germline CDR1 reads SNHLY; CDR2 reads FYNNEI. The CDR3 totals 13 residues. The trim removed 7 bases at V and 6 bases at J, leaving 8 bases unmatched. The CDR3 here is CASTLEGADGYTF. Written as DNA, the CDR3 is TGTGCCAGCACTCTCGAGGGGGCAGATGGCTACACCTTC.

The V gene is TRBV9, the J gene TRBJ2-7; D is unresolved. Germline assignment: CDR1 SGDLS and CDR2 YYNGEE. V was cut by 0 bases and J by 7 bases, with 8 bases left in between. The CDR3 runs 12 residues. As DNA, the CDR3 is TGTGCCAGCAGCGTAGCTTACGGGGAGCAGTACTTC. It yields the protein CASSVAYGEQYF.

CDR3 DNA sequence: TGTGCCAGTAGTACCTCTAGCGGGAGATTCGATACGCAGTATTTT. It specifies CASSTSSGRFDTQYF. The chain uses TRBV19 and TRBJ2-3; 10 nucleotides match TRBD2. V shed 4 bases, J shed 6 bases, and the junction held 7 bases outside the gene matches. The CDR3 is 15 residues long. Germline V gene data show CDR1 as LNHDA and CDR2 as SQIVND (reference sequence).

This clone was observed a handful of times. The chain recombines TRBV3-1 (or the pseudogene TRBV3-2) with TRBJ1-5; D possibly corresponds to TRBD1 (6 bases). The CDR3 extends over 14 amino acids. Germline CDR1 LGHDT, CDR2 YNNKEL (reference sequence). V was cut by 4 bases and J by 6 bases, with 13 bases left in between. CDR3 nucleotide sequence: TGTGCCAGCAGCCTACAGGGACCGAGTCAGCCCCAGCATTTT. It codes for CASSLQGPSQPQHF.

This chain connects TRBV13 to TRBJ2-7, with D tentatively TRBD1 (5 bases). The CDR3 runs to 14 residues. V lost 4 bases, J lost 2 bases, and 12 bases lay in between. Germline V CDR1 and CDR2: PRHDT, FYEKMQ (reference sequence). The CDR3, as DNA: TGTGCCAGCAGCTCAACGCAGGGCGCCTACGAGCAGTACGTC. Translation gives CASSSTQGAYEQYV.

V usage is TRBV14 and J usage is TRBJ1-1, with TRBD1 as a possible D gene (5 bases). The germline V gene encodes CDR1 SGHDN and CDR2 FVKESK. This CDR3 contains 14 residues. The germline V and J ends were trimmed by 3 bases and 3 bases, with 11 bases remaining between them. The CDR3 region is CASSQHGGYTEAFF. The CDR3, as DNA: TGTGCCAGCAGCCAGCACGGGGGGTACACTGAAGCTTTCTTT.

The CDR3 reads CASSTINNYGYTF. As DNA, the CDR3 is TGTGCCAGTAGTACTATCAATAACTATGGCTACACCTTC. The J gene is TRBJ1-2, the V gene TRBV19; D is undetermined. Looked up from germline, CDR1 is LNHDA and CDR2 is SQIVND (reference sequence). This CDR3 has 13 residues. V lost 4 bases and J 1 base, leaving 7 bases between the germline ends.

The V gene is TRBV6-5, the J gene TRBJ2-2; 9 bases align to TRBD2. The length of the CDR3 is 15 residues. Germline loops: CDR1 MNHEY, CDR2 SVGAGI. V shed 8 bases, J shed 2 bases, and the junction held 6 bases outside the gene matches. Written as DNA, the CDR3 is TGTGCCAGCTCCTATAGCGGGGGAAACACCGGGGAGCTGTTTTTT. As protein: CASSYSGGNTGELFF.

The J gene is TRBJ2-1, the V gene TRBV3-1 (or the pseudogene TRBV3-2); possible D gene TRBD2, 6 bases. V gave up 6 bases and J gave up 3 bases, with 12 bases separating them. This CDR3 is built from 14 residues. From germline, CDR1 is LGHDT and CDR2 YNNKEL (reference sequence). Here the CDR3 DNA reads TGTGCCAGCAGGGGCGGGACTGTCTACAATGAGCAGTTCTTC. The encoded protein is CASRGGTVYNEQFF.

The chain combines TRBV28 with TRBJ1-2; a weak D match, TRBD1 (5 bases). V lost 6 bases and J lost 2, with 19 bases in between. The CDR3 spans 16 residues. Germline CDR1 MDHEN, CDR2 SYDVKM. The CDR3 protein is CASREGGRVVNYGYTF. CDR3 nucleotides: TGTGCCAGCAGGGAAGGTGGCAGGGTCGTCAACTATGGCTACACCTTC.

The chain is built from TRBV5-1 and TRBJ2-5; 9 bases agree with TRBD1. This CDR3 has 13 residues. Per germline, CDR1 SGHRS and CDR2 YFSETQ. The J segment lost 5 bases and the V segment lost 2 bases, leaving 1 base of the junction unmatched. CDR3 DNA sequence: TGCGCCAGCAGCTTACAGGGGGCTGAGACCCAGTACTTC. It codes for CASSLQGAETQYF.

This sequence joins TRBV15 and TRBJ2-1; TRBD2 might be the D (5 bases). The CDR3 extends over 15 amino acids. Germline values: CDR1 LNHNV, CDR2 YYDKDF (reference sequence). Trimming cost V 1 base and J 0 bases, with 7 bases left between them. The CDR3 sequence is CATSRGGSSYNEQFF. The CDR3 coding sequence is TGTGCCACCAGCAGAGGAGGGAGCTCCTACAATGAGCAGTTCTTC.

This clone occurred once. The chain is built from TRBV27 and TRBJ1-5; D may be TRBD1 (5 bases). CDR3 length: 14 residues. The germline V gene encodes CDR1 MNHEY and CDR2 SMNVEV (reference sequence). V was clipped by 7 bases and J by 4 bases, with 14 bases between them. The CDR3 loop reads CASTPRVGNQPQHF. DNA for the CDR3: TGTGCCAGCACCCCCAGGGTGGGTAATCAGCCCCAGCATTTT.

This rearrangement joins TRBV14 to TRBJ2-2, with D possibly matching TRBD2 (6 bases). Germline V gene sequence: CDR1 SGHDN, CDR2 FVKESK. The CDR3 contains 20 residues. V was pared by 0 bases and J by 4 bases, with 24 bases between. The CDR3 here is CASSQDKTSSLFLFTGELFF. The CDR3 nucleotides read TGTGCCAGCAGCCAAGATAAAACTAGCTCCCTCTTTCTGTTCACCGGGGAGCTGTTTTTT.

V usage is TRBV7-9 and J usage is TRBJ1-3; D unclear. The CDR3 spans 15 residues. Germline V gene lookup returns CDR1 SEHNR and CDR2 FQNEAQ (reference sequence). Deletions cut 2 bases from V and 0 bases from J, with 8 bases between. The CDR3 DNA is TGTGCCAGCAGCTTACCTGTCGTCTCTGGAAACACCATATATTTT. It codes for CASSLPVVSGNTIYF.

The chain recombines TRBV11-3 with TRBJ2-2, with 11 bases aligning to TRBD1. With V trimmed by 4 bases and J by 4 bases, 5 bases remained unmatched. The germline CDR1 and CDR2 sequences are SGHNT and YENEEA. The CDR3 is 16 residues long. CDR3 sequence (DNA): TGTGCCAGCAGCTCCGGACAGGGGGCGGCCACCGGGGAGCTGTTTTTT. This codes for CASSSGQGAATGELFF. Full variable domain (rest looked up from reference TRBV11-3 and TRBJ2-2): EAGVVQSPRYKIIEKKQPVAFWCNPISGHNTLYWYLQNLGQGPELLIRYENEEAVDDSQLPKDRFSAERLKGVDSTLKIQPAELGDSAVYLCASSSGQGAATGELFFGEGSRLTVL.

The chain uses TRBV6-5 and TRBJ1-3; 7 bases match TRBD1. This CDR3 has 14 residues. Germline V gene data show CDR1 as MNHEY and CDR2 as SVGAGI. V was clipped by 5 bases and J by 4 bases; unmatched bases: 5. CDR3 region: CASSQQGLGNTIYF. The CDR3 DNA is TGTGCCAGCAGTCAACAGGGGTTAGGAAACACCATATATTTT.